Detailed here is one TCR beta chain. The data stem from a study of shared T cell receptors in the human thymus. The table came from immunoSEQ multiplex PCR; TCRdb's copy has only in-frame clones and leaves some out. The sample has under 850,000 clones; around 87% are singletons. CDR1 and CDR2 (germline): LGHNA, YSLEER. Losses at the gene ends were 1 base for V and 5 bases for J; bases not matched to a gene: 9. The CDR3 covers 17 residues. These records were also assigned to another study, of human thymus T cells. That source reports: It was from resections taken during corrective heart surgery that the thymus tissue came. Thymic and blood repertoires seemed to show skewed V and J gene use. Related research described strongly overlapping thymic repertoires in unrelated people.

The sequence derives from a boy in the first two years of life with a congenital heart defect. The rearrangement links TRBV4-3 to TRBJ2-7; TRBD1 matches 12 bases. The specimen was thymocytes. The CDR3 here is CASSQAGARDRGHEQYF. CDR3 bases: TGCGCCAGCAGCCAAGCAGGAGCGAGGGACAGGGGGCACGAGCAGTACTTC.